These 17 T cell receptor beta chains were all obtained from the same sample, sequenced in a study of blood T cell repertoires in COVID-19. Using immunoSEQ multiplex PCR, the repertoire was profiled, and TCRdb retains in-frame clones only, with some absent. The sample contains hundreds of thousands of clones, roughly 89% of which appear only once. The material sequenced was PBMCs or T cells enriched from blood (not recorded which). These receptors came from a woman younger than 45 who had recovered from COVID-19.

The chain couples TRBV30 to TRBJ1-3; D is possibly TRBD1 (6 bases). CDR1 and CDR2 (germline): GTSNPN, SVGIG (reference sequence). This CDR3 has 16 amino acids. Trimming left V 4 bases short and J 3 bases short, with 19 bases between. The CDR3 DNA reads as TGTGCCTGGAATTACGACAGGTTTTCTAGTGGAAACACCATATATTTT. Translated, it gives CAWNYDRFSSGNTIYF.

The chain recombines TRBV9 with TRBJ2-7; weak D call: TRBD2 (6 bases). The germline gives CDR1 SGDLS, CDR2 YYNGEE. V was shortened by 3 bases and J by 0 bases, with 10 bases between the two germline ends. The CDR3 contains 14 residues. The CDR3 protein is CASSEGGNSYEQYF. Written as DNA, the CDR3 is TGTGCCAGCAGCGAGGGCGGGAACTCCTACGAGCAGTACTTC.

The chain has TRBV3-1 (or the pseudogene TRBV3-2) and TRBJ1-2; possibly TRBD1 for D (6 bases). V lost 5 bases and J lost 3, with 10 bases in between. The CDR3 extends over 13 amino acids. CDR1 is LGHDT and CDR2 is YNNKEL in the germline V gene (reference sequence). The CDR3 protein is CASSSQGDYGYTF. The CDR3 coding sequence is TGTGCCAGCAGCTCACAGGGAGACTATGGCTACACCTTC.

The chain couples TRBV25-1 to TRBJ2-1, with 7 bases identical to TRBD1. The CDR3 has 14 amino acids. The germline V gene has CDR1 MGHDK and CDR2 SYGVNS. V lost 9 bases and J lost 4; bases outside the gene matches: 9. CDR3 loop: CASQKGARYNEQFF. The CDR3 DNA follows: TGTGCCAGTCAAAAGGGGGCCCGGTACAATGAGCAGTTCTTC.

This clone was observed once. V is TRBV19 and J is TRBJ1-1; maybe TRBD1 (6 bases). Germline values: CDR1 LNHDA, CDR2 SQIVND (reference sequence). The CDR3 totals 13 residues. Trimming shortened V by 2 bases and J by 10 bases, and 14 bases separated the two germline ends. CDR3 amino acids: CASSITPTGRAFF. In nucleotides, the CDR3 is TGTGCCAGTAGTATAACCCCGACAGGACGAGCTTTCTTT.

This chain connects TRBV27 to TRBJ2-3; 8 nucleotides agree with TRBD1. Germline CDR1 and CDR2: MNHEY and SMNVEV (reference sequence). The CDR3 totals 21 residues. The J segment lost 2 bases and the V segment lost 7 bases, leaving 26 bases of the junction unmatched. CDR3 DNA: TGTGCCAGCAAAAAGACAATATACCCGGGACAGGACTTGAGGTCCACAGATACGCAGTATTTT. It translates to CASKKTIYPGQDLRSTDTQYF.

In its sample, this clone was seen a few times. The rearrangement links TRBV5-1 to TRBJ1-1, with 9 bases that match TRBD1. Germline CDR1 SGHRS, CDR2 YFSETQ. CDR3 length: 14 residues. Trimming at V came to 4 bases and at J to 1 base, leaving 2 bases not matched to a gene. CDR3 sequence: CASSVGQGNTEAFF. The CDR3 DNA follows: TGCGCCAGCAGCGTGGGACAGGGGAACACTGAAGCTTTCTTT.

The genes are TRBV5-1 and TRBJ1-5; D not certain. Germline V lookup: CDR1 SGHRS, CDR2 YFSETQ. The CDR3 loop spans 14 amino acids. V was cut by 0 bases and J by 3 bases, with 7 bases left in between. The CDR3, as DNA: TGCGCCAGCAGCTTGGGTAGCCACAATCAGCCCCAGCATTTT. This encodes CASSLGSHNQPQHF.

The J gene is TRBJ1-4, the V gene TRBV27; unclear D gene. Trimming cost V 4 bases and J 8 bases, with 20 bases left between them. CDR1 MNHEY and CDR2 SMNVEV come from the germline V gene (reference sequence). CDR3 length equals 16 residues. CDR3 coding DNA: TGTGCCAGCAGTTCCCTCCTGAGGAGGGCTGGCGAAAAACTGTTTTTT. Protein product: CASSSLLRRAGEKLFF.

This chain joins TRBV7-6 and TRBJ2-1; 10 bases map to TRBD2. V was clipped by 7 bases and J by 10 bases; unmatched bases: 10. The length of the CDR3 is 14 residues. Germline CDR1 SGHVS, CDR2 FNYEAQ. The DNA for the CDR3 is TGTGCCAGCACCAGACTAGCGGGTCTTGAAGAGCAGTTCTTC. Its protein product is CASTRLAGLEEQFF.

Here the CDR3 DNA reads TGTGCTAGTGGTTCGACAGCCCGGGACAGGGATTCGAATGGCTACACCTTC. Protein sequence: CASGSTARDRDSNGYTF. The chain uses TRBV12-5 and TRBJ1-2, with 9 bases fitting TRBD1. The CDR3 covers 17 residues. CDR1 is LGHNT and CDR2 is FRNRAP in the germline V gene. V lost 4 bases and J lost 6; bases outside the gene matches: 15.

The genes are TRBV5-6 and TRBJ1-5; 8 nucleotides match TRBD1. After removal of 1 base from V and 4 bases from J, the junction contained 4 bases not matched to a gene. The CDR3 contains 15 residues. Looked up from germline, CDR1 is SGHDT and CDR2 is YYEEEE. The CDR3 DNA follows: TGTGCCAGCAGCTTGCGACAGGGGAGGAATCAGCCCCAGCATTTT. Amino acids: CASSLRQGRNQPQHF.

This clone was counted once. This chain joins TRBV5-6 and TRBJ2-7, with D maybe TRBD2 (5 bases). The CDR3 totals 16 residues. The germline V and J ends were trimmed by 2 bases and 1 base, with 16 bases remaining between them. The germline V gene encodes CDR1 SGHDT and CDR2 YYEEEE. As DNA, the CDR3 is TGTGCCAGCAGCTTCTGGGCCGGGGTAGGTTCCTACGAGCAGTACTTC. Its translation is CASSFWAGVGSYEQYF.

This clone was counted once. V and J are TRBV27 and TRBJ2-3, with 10 positions matching TRBD2. V was clipped by 1 base and J by 0 bases; unmatched bases: 7. The germline CDR1 and CDR2 sequences are MNHEY and SMNVEV (reference sequence). CDR3 size: 18 residues. The CDR3 here is CASSLLAGGPYSTDTQYF. The CDR3 bases are TGTGCCAGCAGTTTATTAGCGGGAGGACCTTATAGCACAGATACGCAGTATTTT.

J is TRBJ2-7 and V is TRBV30; possible D gene TRBD2, 7 bases. Trimming pared 7 bases from V and 4 bases from J, leaving 17 bases between. This CDR3 is built from 13 residues. Per the germline V gene, CDR1 is GTSNPN and CDR2 is SVGIG (reference sequence). CDR3 region: CASLEGGGYEQYF. DNA for the CDR3: TGTGCCTCTCTAGAAGGGGGAGGGTACGAGCAGTACTTC.

The chain recombines TRBV27 with TRBJ2-1; weak D call: TRBD2 (5 bases). The germline CDR1 and CDR2 sequences are MNHEY and SMNVEV (reference sequence). With 3 bases removed from V and 9 bases from J, the gap between germline ends came to 15 bases. The length of the CDR3 is 14 residues. The CDR3 sequence: CASSLTLGGSEQFF. The CDR3 region has the DNA TGTGCCAGCAGTTTGACCCTGGGTGGGAGTGAGCAGTTCTTC.

The chain uses TRBV21-1 and TRBJ1-1. TRBV21-1 is a known pseudogene. CDR3 size: 12 residues. CDR3 DNA: TGTGCCAGCAGCAAAGTGAGGACTGAAGCTTTCTTT. Translation gives CASSKVRTEAFF.